This T cell receptor beta chain was identified in a study of regulatory T cells in long-lasting Graves disease (dated by TCRdb to about 2021). With regard to the full study: To count as having persistent Graves' disease, a patient had to have received antithyroid drug treatment for over 5 years with TSH receptor autoantibodies remaining persistently positive. This study used TCR sequencing and RNA sequencing of peripheral blood to compare persistent Graves' disease patients against newly diagnosed Graves' disease patients. The study was conducted in China and was registered as a clinical trial. A total of some 35 samples underwent TCR sequencing, from about 13 patients with persistent Graves' disease and some 20 patients with newly diagnosed Graves' disease. Persistent Graves' disease patients in the clinical cohort had taken antithyroid drugs for roughly ten years on average.

The CDR3 starts with the cysteine, ends with the phenylalanine, and has 13 residues. Left in the record is the CDR3 DNA by itself, 39 bases read in frame from the first base. CDR1 and CDR2, per the germline V gene, are SQVTM and ANQGSEA. The junction shows trimming of 4 bases on V and 0 bases on J, plus 9 bases between the germline ends. What the study reported, not specific to this receptor: TRBV28, TRBJ1-2 and TRBJ2-5 were preferentially used in persistent disease, while TRBV20-1 and TRBJ2-1 were favored in newly diagnosed disease. Persistent Graves' disease patients showed lower TCR Shannon entropy and fewer highly expanded clones than newly diagnosed patients, suggesting clonal expansion. Sequencing and analysis were limited to the TCR beta chain. Patients with persistent disease shared more public clonotypes (around 2,500) than newly diagnosed patients did (more than 900). Peripheral blood alone was examined, since thyroid tissue, which constituted the primary lesion, could not be accessed. As a limitation, the authors acknowledged that the small sample size may reduce accuracy.

The receptor library was made with multiplex PCR. Sequenced on an Illumina HiSeq 4000. TCR beta libraries were built with iRepertoire HTBI primers and Arm-PCR amplification of CDR3 regions. Before sequencing, the PCR products underwent gel purification. The original pipeline was this. Gene usage analysis of CDR3 amino acid clonotypes used the roughly 60 TRBV and 11 to 15 TRBJ segments found across samples. COPE and FqMerger were used to merge filtered high-quality paired reads into contigs. BLAST was used to align contigs to IMGT TRBV, TRBD and TRBJ reference genes, with CDR3 defined following IMGT. Any clonotype with a frequency above 0.1% was classified as a highly expanded clone. Shannon entropy was used to measure repertoire diversity, and the Gini coefficient was used to measure V-J evenness. A clonotype found in more than one individual was treated as public. The public reads were quality trimmed at Q25 with fastp and then assembled into clones with MiXCR by TCRdb, keeping productive beta chains. Entries are consolidated by CDR3 protein sequence, retaining the most common genes and DNA. The V and J calls follow TCRdb's processing rather than the paper's. This sample is represented by fewer than 550,000 distinct CDR3 sequences; roughly 21% of them were singletons. Jointly, the top ten make up about 6.6% of the sample.

Sample time point, as interpreted from the label and publication: persistent/refractory GD, antithyroid drugs over 5 years with positive TRAb. For both TCR sequencing and RNA sequencing, RNA was extracted from PBMCs in TRIzol. Graves' disease was diagnosed according to American Thyroid Association guidelines. Patients for the study were recruited at an endocrinology department in Xi'an, China. From each patient, nine milliliters of peripheral blood was collected into an EDTA anticoagulant tube. PBMCs were isolated by Ficoll Paque Plus density gradient separation without further T cell sorting. An Agilent 2100 Bioanalyzer and agarose gel were used to check RNA quality, and a NanoDrop 2000 was used to measure RNA concentration. This clonotype was seen at least ten times. The antigen this receptor binds is unknown. Qualities for individual bases were not recorded, and no much larger clone is one base off.

The input for sequencing was peripheral blood mononuclear cells (PBMCs), taken when the disease was refractory, from a patient treated with antithyroid drugs. Recombination linked TRBV29-1 to TRBJ1-1, with TRBD1 perhaps the D gene, on 5 matching bases. The receptor's source is a female donor with Graves disease. The CDR3 corresponds to CSVGRGMNTEAFF. The nucleotide sequence is TGCAGCGTTGGTCGGGGGATGAACACTGAAGCTTTCTTT. This CDR3, with the reference TRBV29-1 and TRBJ1-1 proteins standing in past its ends, gives the full variable domain SAVISQKPSRDICQRGTSLTIQCQVDSQVTMMFWYRQQPGQSLTLIATANQGSEATYESGFVIDKFPISRPNLTFSTLTVSNMSPEDSSIYLCSVGRGMNTEAFFGQGTRLTVV.